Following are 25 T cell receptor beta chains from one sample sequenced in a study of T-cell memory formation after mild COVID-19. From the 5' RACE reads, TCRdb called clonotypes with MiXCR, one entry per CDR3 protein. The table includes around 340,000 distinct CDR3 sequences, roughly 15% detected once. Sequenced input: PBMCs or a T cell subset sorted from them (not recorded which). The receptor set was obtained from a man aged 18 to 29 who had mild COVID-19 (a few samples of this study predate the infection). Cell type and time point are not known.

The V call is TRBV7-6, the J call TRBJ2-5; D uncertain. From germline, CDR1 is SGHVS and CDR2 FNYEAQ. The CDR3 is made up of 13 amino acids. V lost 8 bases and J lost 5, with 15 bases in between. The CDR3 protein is CASQTGLEETQYF. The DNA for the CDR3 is TGTGCCAGCCAAACGGGTTTGGAGGAGACCCAGTACTTC.

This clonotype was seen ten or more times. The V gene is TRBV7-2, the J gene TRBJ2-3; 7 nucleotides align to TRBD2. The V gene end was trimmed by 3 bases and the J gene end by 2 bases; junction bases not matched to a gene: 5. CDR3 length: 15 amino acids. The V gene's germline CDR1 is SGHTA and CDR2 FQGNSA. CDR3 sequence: CASSFRAGNTDTQYF. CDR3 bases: TGTGCCAGCAGCTTTCGAGCGGGGAACACAGATACGCAGTATTTT.

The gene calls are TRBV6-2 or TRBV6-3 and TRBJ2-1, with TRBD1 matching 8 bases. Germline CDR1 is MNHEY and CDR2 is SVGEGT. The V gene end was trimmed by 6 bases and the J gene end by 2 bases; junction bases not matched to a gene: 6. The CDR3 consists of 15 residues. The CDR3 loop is CASRRGDRPYNEQFF. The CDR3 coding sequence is TGTGCCAGCAGGAGGGGGGACAGGCCCTACAATGAGCAGTTCTTC.

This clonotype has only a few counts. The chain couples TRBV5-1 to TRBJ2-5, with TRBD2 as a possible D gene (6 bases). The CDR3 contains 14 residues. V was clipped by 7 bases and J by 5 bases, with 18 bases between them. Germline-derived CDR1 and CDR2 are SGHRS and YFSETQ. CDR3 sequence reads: CASRDSLYRETQYF. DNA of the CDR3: TGCGCCAGCCGGGACTCCTTGTACCGGGAGACCCAGTACTTC.

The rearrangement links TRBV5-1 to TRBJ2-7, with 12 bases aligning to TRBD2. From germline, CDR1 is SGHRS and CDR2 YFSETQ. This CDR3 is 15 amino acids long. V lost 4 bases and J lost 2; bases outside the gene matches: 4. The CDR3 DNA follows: TGCGCCAGCAGCGGTGGACTAGCGGGGACCTACGAGCAGTACTTC. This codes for CASSGGLAGTYEQYF. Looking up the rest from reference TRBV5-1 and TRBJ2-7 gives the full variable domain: KAGVTQTPRYLIKTRGQQVTLSCSPISGHRSVSWYQQTPGQGLQFLFEYFSETQRNKGNFPGRFSGRQFSNSRSEMNVSTLELGDSALYLCASSGGLAGTYEQYFGPGTRLTVT.

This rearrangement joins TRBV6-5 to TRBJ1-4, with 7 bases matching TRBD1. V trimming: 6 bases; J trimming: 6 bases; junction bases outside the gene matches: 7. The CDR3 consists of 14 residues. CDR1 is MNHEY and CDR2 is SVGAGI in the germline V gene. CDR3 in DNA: TGTGCCAGCAGCCGGGACAGACGACATGAAAAACTGTTTTTT. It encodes CASSRDRRHEKLFF.

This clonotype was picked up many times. CDR3 nucleotide sequence: TGTGCCAGCACCACCCGGCCTAGCGGGGCGGGAGATACGCAGTATTTT. The encoded protein is CASTTRPSGAGDTQYF. This sequence joins TRBV12-3 or TRBV12-4 and TRBJ2-3, with 9 bases aligning to TRBD2. Trimming cost V 7 bases and J 5 bases; bases outside gene matches: 13. CDR3 length: 16 amino acids.

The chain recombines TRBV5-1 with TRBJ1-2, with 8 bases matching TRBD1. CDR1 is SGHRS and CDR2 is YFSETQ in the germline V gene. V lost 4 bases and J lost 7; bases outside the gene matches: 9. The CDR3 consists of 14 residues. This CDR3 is CASSARQGRSGYTF. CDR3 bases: TGCGCCAGCAGCGCCCGACAGGGGAGATCTGGCTACACCTTC.

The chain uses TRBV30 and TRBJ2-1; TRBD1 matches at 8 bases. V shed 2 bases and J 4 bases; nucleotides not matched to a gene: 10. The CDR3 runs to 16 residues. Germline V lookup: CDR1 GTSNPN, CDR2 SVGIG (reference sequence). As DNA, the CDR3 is TGTGCCTGGAGTAACCCCGGGACAGGCCTGTACAATGAGCAGTTCTTC. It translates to CAWSNPGTGLYNEQFF.

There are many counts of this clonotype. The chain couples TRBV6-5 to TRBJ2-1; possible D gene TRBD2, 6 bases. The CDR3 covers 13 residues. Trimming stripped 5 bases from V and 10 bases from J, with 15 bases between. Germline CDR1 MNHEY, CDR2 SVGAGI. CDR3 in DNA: TGTGCCAGCAGTACCAATAGCGGAGTCGAGCAGTTCTTC. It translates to CASSTNSGVEQFF.

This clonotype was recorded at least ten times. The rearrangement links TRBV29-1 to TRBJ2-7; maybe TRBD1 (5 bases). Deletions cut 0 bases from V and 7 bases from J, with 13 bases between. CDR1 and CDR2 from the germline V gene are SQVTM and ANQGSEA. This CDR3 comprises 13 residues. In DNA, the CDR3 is TGCAGCGTTGAAGATGAAGCAGGGTCGGAGCAGTACTTC. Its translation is CSVEDEAGSEQYF.

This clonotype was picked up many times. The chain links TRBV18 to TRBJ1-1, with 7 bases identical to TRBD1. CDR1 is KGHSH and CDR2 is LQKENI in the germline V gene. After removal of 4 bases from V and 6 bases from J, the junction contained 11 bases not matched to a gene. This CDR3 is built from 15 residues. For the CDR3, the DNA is TGTGCCAGCTCACTCCAGACAGGGATAGGCGCTGAAGCTTTCTTT. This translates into CASSLQTGIGAEAFF. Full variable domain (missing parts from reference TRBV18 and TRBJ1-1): NAGVMQNPRHLVRRRGQEARLRCSPMKGHSHVYWYRQLPEEGLKFMVYLQKENIIDESGMPKERFSAEFPKEGPSILRIQQVVRGDSAAYFCASSLQTGIGAEAFFGQGTRLTVV.

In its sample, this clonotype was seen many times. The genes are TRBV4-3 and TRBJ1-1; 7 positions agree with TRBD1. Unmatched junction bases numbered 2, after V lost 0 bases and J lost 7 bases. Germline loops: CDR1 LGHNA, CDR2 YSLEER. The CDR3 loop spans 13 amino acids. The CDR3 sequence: CASSQETGNEAFF. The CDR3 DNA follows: TGCGCCAGCAGCCAAGAGACAGGGAATGAAGCTTTCTTT.

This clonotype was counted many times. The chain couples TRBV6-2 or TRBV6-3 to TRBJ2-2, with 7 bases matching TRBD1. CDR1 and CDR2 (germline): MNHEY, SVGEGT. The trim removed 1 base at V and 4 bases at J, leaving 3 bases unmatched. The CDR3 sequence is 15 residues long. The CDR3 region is CASSYWTGLTGELFF. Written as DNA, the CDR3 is TGTGCCAGCAGTTACTGGACAGGACTCACCGGGGAGCTGTTTTTT.

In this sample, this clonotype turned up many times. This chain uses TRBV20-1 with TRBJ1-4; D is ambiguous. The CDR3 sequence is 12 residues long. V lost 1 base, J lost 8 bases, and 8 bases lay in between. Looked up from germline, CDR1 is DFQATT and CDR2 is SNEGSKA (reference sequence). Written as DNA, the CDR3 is TGCAGTGCTAGAGTGGAGAACGAAAAACTGTTTTTT. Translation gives CSARVENEKLFF.

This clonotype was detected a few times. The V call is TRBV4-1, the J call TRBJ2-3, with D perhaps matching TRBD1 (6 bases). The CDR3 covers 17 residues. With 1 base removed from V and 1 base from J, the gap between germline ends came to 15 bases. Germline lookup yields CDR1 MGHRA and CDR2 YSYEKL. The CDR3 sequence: CASSQVEARGGTDTQYF. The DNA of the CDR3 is TGCGCCAGCAGCCAAGTTGAGGCCAGGGGTGGCACAGATACGCAGTATTTT.

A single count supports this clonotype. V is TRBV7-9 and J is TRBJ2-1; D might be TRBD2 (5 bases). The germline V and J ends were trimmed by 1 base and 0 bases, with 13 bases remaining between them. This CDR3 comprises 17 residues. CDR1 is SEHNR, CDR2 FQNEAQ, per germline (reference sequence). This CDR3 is CASSLDMRGFSYNEQFF. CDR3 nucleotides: TGTGCCAGCAGCTTAGATATGAGAGGGTTCTCCTACAATGAGCAGTTCTTC.

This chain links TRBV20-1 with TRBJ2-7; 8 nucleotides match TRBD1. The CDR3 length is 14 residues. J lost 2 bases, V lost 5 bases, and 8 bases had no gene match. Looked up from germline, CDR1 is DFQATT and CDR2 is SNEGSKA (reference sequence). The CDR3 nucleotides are TGCAGTGCTTCCCGGACAGGGCGGACCTACGAGCAGTACGTC. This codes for CSASRTGRTYEQYV.

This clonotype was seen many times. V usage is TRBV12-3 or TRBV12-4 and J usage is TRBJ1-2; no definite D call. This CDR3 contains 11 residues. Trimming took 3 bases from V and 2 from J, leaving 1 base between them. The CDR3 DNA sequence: TGTGCCAGCAGTTTGAACTATGGCTACACCTTC. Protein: CASSLNYGYTF.

The CDR3, as DNA: TGCAGTGTAAGCCCGGGACAGGAATATACCGGGGAGCTGTTTTTT. It specifies CSVSPGQEYTGELFF. The genes are TRBV20-1 and TRBJ2-2; 8 bases align to TRBD1. Trimming at V came to 7 bases and at J to 5 bases, leaving 12 bases not matched to a gene. The CDR3 totals 15 residues. In germline, CDR1 is DFQATT, CDR2 SNEGSKA (reference sequence).

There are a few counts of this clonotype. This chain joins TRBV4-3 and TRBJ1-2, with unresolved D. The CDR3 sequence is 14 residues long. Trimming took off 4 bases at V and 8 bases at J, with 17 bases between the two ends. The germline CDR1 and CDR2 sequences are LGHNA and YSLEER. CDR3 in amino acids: CASSPGERGRGYTF. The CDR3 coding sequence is TGCGCCAGCAGCCCTGGAGAACGGGGAAGGGGCTACACCTTC.

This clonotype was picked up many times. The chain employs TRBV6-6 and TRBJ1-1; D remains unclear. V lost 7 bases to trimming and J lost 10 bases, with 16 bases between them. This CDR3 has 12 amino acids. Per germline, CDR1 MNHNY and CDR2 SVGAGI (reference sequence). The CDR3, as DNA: TGTGCCAGCACCTTCAGACCCCCGGGAGCTTTCTTT. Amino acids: CASTFRPPGAFF.

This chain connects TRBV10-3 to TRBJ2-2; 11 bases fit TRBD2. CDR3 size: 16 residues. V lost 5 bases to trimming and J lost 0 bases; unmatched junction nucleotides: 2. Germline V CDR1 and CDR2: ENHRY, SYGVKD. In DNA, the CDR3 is TGTGCCATCAGTACTAGCGGGGGAACGAACACCGGGGAGCTGTTTTTT. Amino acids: CAISTSGGTNTGELFF.

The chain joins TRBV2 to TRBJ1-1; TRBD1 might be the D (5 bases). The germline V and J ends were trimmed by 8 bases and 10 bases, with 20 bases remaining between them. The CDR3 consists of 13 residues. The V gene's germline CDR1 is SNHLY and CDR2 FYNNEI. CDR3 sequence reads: CASSTGQAGVAFF. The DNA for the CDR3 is TGTGCCAGCTCCACGGGGCAGGCCGGCGTAGCTTTCTTT.

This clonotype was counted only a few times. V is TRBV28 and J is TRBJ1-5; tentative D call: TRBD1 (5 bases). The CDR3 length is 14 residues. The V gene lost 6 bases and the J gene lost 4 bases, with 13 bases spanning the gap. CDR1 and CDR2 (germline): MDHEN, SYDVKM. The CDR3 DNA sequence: TGTGCCAGCAGGATCCGGGGGGGGAATCAGCCCCAGCATTTT. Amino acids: CASRIRGGNQPQHF.